A single T cell receptor (beta chain) is shown here with its context. What it binds is not known. The CDR3 covers 14 residues. V shed 2 bases and J shed 1 base, with 9 bases lying between them. CDR1 is MNHEY, CDR2 SVGAGI, per germline. This sample is part of a study of T cell repertoires in cytomegalovirus infection. Overall study: Carrying CMV and the relevant HLA type showed in public TCR beta signatures. The study, taken as a whole, reports: Summed public TCR beta family frequency identified CMV carriers bearing the relevant HLA. Across the ex vivo response, the dominant clonotypes were HLA-C-restricted CMV-specific TCR beta clonotypes.

TCRdb used MiXCR to reprocess the reads, holding one entry per CDR3 protein. This table has 750,000 to 900,000 distinct CDR3 sequences, about 29% appearing once. This chain links TRBV6-5 with TRBJ2-7; TRBD1 might be the D (6 bases). The sequence derives from a human donor in good health (CMV status not recorded). Some clones in this sample may be carry-over from other donors' samples. Material: cultured CD8+ T cells from PBMCs, obtained from culture after CMV antigen stimulation. Written as DNA, the CDR3 is TGTGCCAGCAGTTACACTCAGGGGTCCTACGAGCAGTACGTC. Its protein product is CASSYTQGSYEQYV.